This TCR beta chain emerged from a study of Ad26.COV2.S vaccination and SARS-CoV-2 variants. On the study more broadly: A participant enrolled in the COV1001 Ad26.COV2.S trial arm provided the sample. The vaccine Ad26.COV2.S was put into the muscle once, or twice with 56 days between.

Whole-study findings and limits: Placebo recipients had lower spike-specific TCR breadth than vaccine recipients.

As for this clone: The target antigen is unknown.

The V and J ends lost 0 bases and 2 bases respectively, with 5 bases between them. The CDR3 covers 13 residues. The germline gives CDR1 SGHDT, CDR2 YYEEEE. Indicated treatment: some 20 received Ad26.COV2.S at low or high dose, single or two shots; about 5 received placebo; per-sample allocation not given. Specimens were obtained on day 63 following the first vaccine or placebo injection. Donor was an adult aged 18-55 years in Boston. Sequencing used immunoSEQ multiplex PCR; TCRdb keeps in-frame clones, though not all of them. The table has around 450,000 clones, over 75% seen once. The J gene is TRBJ1-2, the V gene TRBV5-6; no definite D call. The TCR comes from a person between 18 and 65 years old who received the Ad26.COV2.S COVID-19 vaccine or a placebo. Sequences were derived from peripheral blood, sampled in a trial of Ad26.COV2.S vaccine versus placebo. In nucleotides, the CDR3 is TGTGCCAGCAGCTTGGAAGCGAACTATGGCTACACCTTC. It is translated as CASSLEANYGYTF.